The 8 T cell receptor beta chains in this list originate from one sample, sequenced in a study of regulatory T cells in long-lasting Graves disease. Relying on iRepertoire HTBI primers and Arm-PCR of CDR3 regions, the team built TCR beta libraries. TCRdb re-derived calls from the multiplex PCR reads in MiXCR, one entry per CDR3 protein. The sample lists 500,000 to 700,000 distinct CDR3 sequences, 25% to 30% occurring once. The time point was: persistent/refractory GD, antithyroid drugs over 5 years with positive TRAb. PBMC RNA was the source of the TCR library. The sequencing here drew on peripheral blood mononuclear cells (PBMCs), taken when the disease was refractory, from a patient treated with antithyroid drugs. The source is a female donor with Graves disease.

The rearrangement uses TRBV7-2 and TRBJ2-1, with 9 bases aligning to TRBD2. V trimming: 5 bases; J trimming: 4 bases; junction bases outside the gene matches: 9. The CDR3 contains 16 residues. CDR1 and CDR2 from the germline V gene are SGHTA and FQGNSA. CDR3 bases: TGTGCCAGCAGCCCACCCCCGGGACTAGCATACAATGAGCAGTTCTTC. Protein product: CASSPPPGLAYNEQFF. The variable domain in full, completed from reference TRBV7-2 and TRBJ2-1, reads GAGVSQSPSNKVTEKGKDVELRCDPISGHTALYWYRQSLGQGLEFLIYFQGNSAPDKSGLPSDRFSAERTGGSVSTLTIQRTQQEDSAVYLCASSPPPGLAYNEQFFGPGTRLTVL.

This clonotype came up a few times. CDR3 bases: TGCAGTGGTCGGACAGGGGCGGCCGGGGAGCTGTTTTTT. It is translated as CSGRTGAAGELFF. The rearrangement uses TRBV20-1 and TRBJ2-2; TRBD1 agrees at 9 bases. In germline, CDR1 is DFQATT, CDR2 SNEGSKA (reference sequence). V shed 7 bases and J 6 bases; nucleotides not matched to a gene: 6. The CDR3 length is 13 residues.

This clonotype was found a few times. In nucleotides, the CDR3 is TGTGCCAGTAGTCCAAGACGGGGTTGGTCGAACACTGAAGCTTTCTTT. This codes for CASSPRRGWSNTEAFF. The chain has TRBV19 and TRBJ1-1; D is undetermined. The CDR3 contains 16 residues. The germline V and J ends were trimmed by 5 bases and 1 base, with 17 bases remaining between them. The V gene's germline CDR1 is LNHDA and CDR2 SQIVND (reference sequence).

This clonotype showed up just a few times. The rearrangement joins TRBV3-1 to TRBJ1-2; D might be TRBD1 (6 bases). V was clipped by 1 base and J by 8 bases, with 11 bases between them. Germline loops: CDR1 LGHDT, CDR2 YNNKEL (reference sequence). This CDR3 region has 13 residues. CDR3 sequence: CASSQVGALGYTF. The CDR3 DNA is TGTGCCAGCAGCCAAGTGGGGGCCCTCGGCTACACCTTC.

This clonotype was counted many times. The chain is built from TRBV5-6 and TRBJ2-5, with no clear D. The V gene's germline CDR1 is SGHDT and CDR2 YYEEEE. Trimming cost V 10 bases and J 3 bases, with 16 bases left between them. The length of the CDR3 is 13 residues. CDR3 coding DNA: TGTGCCTCGAAACTTCTTTGGGAAGAGACCCAGTACTTC. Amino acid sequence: CASKLLWEETQYF.

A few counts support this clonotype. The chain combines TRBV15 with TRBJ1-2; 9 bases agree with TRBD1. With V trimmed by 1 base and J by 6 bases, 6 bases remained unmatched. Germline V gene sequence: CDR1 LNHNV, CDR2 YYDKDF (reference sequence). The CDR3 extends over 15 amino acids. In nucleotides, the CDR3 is TGTGCCACCAGCAGAGGAGGACAGGGGTTCGATGGCTACACCTTC. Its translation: CATSRGGQGFDGYTF.

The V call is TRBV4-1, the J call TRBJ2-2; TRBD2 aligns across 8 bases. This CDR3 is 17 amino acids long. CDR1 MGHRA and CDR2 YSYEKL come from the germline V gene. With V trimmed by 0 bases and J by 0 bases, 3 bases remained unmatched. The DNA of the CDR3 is TGCGCCAGCAGCCAAGAAGGACTAGCTGCGAACACCGGGGAGCTGTTTTTT. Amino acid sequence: CASSQEGLAANTGELFF.

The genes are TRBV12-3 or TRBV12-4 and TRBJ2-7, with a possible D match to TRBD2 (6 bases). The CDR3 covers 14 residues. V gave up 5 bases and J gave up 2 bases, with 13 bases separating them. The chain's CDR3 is CASSRGGLTYEQYF. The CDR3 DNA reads TGTGCCAGCAGTCGAGGAGGACTAACCTACGAGCAGTACTTC.